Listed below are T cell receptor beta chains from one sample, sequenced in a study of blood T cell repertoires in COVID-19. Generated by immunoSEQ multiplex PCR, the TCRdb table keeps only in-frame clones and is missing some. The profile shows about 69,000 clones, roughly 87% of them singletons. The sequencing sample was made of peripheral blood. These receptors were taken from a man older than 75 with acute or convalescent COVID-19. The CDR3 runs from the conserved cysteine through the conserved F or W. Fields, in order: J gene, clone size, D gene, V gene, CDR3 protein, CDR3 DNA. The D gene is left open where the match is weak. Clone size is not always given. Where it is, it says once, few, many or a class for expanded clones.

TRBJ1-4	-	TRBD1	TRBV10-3	CAIRDREGEKLFF	TGTGCCATTCGCGACAGGGAAGGAGAAAAACTGTTTTTT
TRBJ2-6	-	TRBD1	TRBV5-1	CASSVGQGQANVLTF	TGCGCCAGCAGCGTGGGACAGGGGCAGGCCAACGTCCTGACTTTC
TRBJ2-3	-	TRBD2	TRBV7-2	CASSSGTSDKLNTQYF	TGTGCCAGCAGCTCTGGGACTAGCGATAAGTTAAATACGCAGTATTTT
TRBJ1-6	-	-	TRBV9	CASRTDNSPLHF	TGTGCCAGCCGAACGGATAATTCACCCCTCCACTTT
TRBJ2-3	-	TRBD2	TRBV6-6	CASSRLAGGTDTQYF	TGTGCCAGCAGTCGGCTAGCGGGAGGCACAGATACGCAGTATTTT
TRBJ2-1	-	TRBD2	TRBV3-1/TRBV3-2	CASSLDRSGRVENEQFF	TGTGCCAGCAGCCTCGACCGGAGCGGGAGGGTGGAGAATGAGCAGTTCTTC
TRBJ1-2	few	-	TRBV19	CASSGNRVPRGSYGYTF	TGTGCCAGTAGCGGAAACAGGGTTCCCCGGGGCAGCTATGGCTACACCTTC
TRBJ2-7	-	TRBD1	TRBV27	CASSRGSYEQYF	TGTGCCAGCTCCAGGGGGTCCTACGAGCAGTACTTC
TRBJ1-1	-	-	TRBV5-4	CASITNRGSNTEAFF	TGTGCCAGCATCACTAACCGGGGATCGAACACTGAAGCTTTCTTT
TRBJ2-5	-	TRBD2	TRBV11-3	CASKSSGSSGETQYF	TGTGCCAGCAAGTCAAGCGGGAGCTCAGGGGAGACCCAGTACTTC
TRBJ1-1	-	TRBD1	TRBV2	CASRAQGVWDTEAFF	TGTGCCAGCAGGGCCCAGGGGGTGTGGGACACTGAAGCTTTCTTT
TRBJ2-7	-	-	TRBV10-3	CAISGTTYEQYF	TGTGCCATCAGTGGGACAACCTACGAGCAGTACTTC
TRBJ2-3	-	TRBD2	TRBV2	CASSWLAVTSTDTQYF	TGTGCCAGCAGTTGGCTAGCGGTAACTAGCACAGATACGCAGTATTTT
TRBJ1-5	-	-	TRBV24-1	CATSGPGVGQPQHF	TGTGCCACCAGTGGACCAGGGGTAGGCCAGCCCCAGCATTTT
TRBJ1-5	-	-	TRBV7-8	CASSSTGSSQPQHF	TGTGCCAGCAGCTCTACAGGGTCCAGTCAGCCCCAGCATTTT
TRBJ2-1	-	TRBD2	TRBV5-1	CASSGAGTSGRGRNEQFF	TGCGCCAGCAGCGGAGCGGGGACTAGCGGGAGAGGTAGGAATGAGCAGTTCTTC
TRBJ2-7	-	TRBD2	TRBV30	CAWSVRGLAGGYEQYF	TGTGCCTGGAGTGTACGGGGACTAGCGGGGGGCTACGAGCAGTACTTC
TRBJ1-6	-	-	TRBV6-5	CASSYSRYSPLHF	TGTGCCAGCAGTTACTCCCGGTATTCACCCCTCCACTTT
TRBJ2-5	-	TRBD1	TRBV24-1	CATSDSRTGRETQYF	TGTGCCACCAGTGATTCGCGGACAGGGCGGGAGACCCAGTACTTC
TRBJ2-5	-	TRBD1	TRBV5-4	CASSVGTGAFKETQYF	TGTGCCAGCAGCGTTGGGACAGGGGCTTTCAAAGAGACCCAGTACTTC
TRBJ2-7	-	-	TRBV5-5	CASSLPQGVWYEQYF	TGTGCCAGCAGCTTGCCCCAGGGCGTGTGGTACGAGCAGTACTTC